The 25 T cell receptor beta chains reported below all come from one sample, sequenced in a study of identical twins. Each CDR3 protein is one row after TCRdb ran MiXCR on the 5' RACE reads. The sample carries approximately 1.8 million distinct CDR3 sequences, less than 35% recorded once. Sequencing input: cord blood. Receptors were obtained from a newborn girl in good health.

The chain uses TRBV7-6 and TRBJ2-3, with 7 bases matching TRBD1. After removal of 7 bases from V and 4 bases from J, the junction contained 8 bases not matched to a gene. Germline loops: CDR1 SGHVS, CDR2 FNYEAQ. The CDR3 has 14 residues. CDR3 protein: CASTPWQGADTQYF. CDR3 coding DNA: TGTGCCAGCACCCCATGGCAGGGGGCAGATACGCAGTATTTT.

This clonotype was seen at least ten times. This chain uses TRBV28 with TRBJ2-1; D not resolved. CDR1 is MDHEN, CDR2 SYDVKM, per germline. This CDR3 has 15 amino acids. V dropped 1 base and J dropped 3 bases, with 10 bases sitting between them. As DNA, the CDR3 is TGTGCCAGCAGTTTATCGCTACGTCTCTACAATGAGCAGTTCTTC. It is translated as CASSLSLRLYNEQFF.

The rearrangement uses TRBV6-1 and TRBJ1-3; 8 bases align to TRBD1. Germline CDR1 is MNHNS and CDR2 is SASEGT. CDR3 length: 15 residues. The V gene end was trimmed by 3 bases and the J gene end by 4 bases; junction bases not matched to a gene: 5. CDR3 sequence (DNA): TGTGCCAGCAGTGACCAGGGGGCGGCGGGAAACACCATATATTTT. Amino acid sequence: CASSDQGAAGNTIYF.

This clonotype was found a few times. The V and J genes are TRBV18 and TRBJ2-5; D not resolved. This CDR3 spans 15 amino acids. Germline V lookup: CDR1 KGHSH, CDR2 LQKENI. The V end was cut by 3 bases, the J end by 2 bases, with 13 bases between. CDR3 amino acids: CASSPWVSLQETQYF. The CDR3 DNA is TGTGCCAGCTCACCCTGGGTCAGCTTACAAGAGACCCAGTACTTC.

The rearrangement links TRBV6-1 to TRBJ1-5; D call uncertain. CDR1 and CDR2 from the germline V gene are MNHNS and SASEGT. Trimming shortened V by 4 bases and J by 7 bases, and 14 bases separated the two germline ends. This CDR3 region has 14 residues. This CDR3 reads CASSGLPSLQPQHF. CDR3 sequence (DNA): TGTGCCAGCAGTGGACTTCCATCGTTGCAGCCCCAGCATTTT.

This CDR3 reads CAISESGGFGTDTQYF. CDR3 bases: TGTGCCATCAGTGAGTCCGGGGGATTCGGCACAGATACGCAGTATTTT. The V call is TRBV10-3, the J call TRBJ2-3; D possibly corresponds to TRBD2 (6 bases). V was trimmed by 0 bases and J by 1 base, leaving 11 bases between them. The CDR3 is 16 amino acids. Per the germline V gene, CDR1 is ENHRY and CDR2 is SYGVKD.

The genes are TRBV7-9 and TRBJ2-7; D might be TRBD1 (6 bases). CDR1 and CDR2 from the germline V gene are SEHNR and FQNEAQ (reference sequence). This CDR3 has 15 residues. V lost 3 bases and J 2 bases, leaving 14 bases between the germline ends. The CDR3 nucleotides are TGTGCCAGCAGCTTTAGGTCAGGGGCACCCTACGAGCAGTACTTC. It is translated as CASSFRSGAPYEQYF.

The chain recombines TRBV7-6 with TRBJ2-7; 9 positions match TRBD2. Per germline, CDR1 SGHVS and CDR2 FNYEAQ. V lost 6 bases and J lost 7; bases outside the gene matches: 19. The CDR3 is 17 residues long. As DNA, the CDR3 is TGTGCCAGCAGTGCGGGAGGGCCATCTCAACCCTACAATGAGCAGTACTTC. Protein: CASSAGGPSQPYNEQYF.

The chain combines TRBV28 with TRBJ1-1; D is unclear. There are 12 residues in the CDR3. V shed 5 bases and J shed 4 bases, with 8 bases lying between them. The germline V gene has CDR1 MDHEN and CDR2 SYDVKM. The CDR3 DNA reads TGTGCCAGCAGTCTAAAGACCACTGAAGCTTTCTTT. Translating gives CASSLKTTEAFF.

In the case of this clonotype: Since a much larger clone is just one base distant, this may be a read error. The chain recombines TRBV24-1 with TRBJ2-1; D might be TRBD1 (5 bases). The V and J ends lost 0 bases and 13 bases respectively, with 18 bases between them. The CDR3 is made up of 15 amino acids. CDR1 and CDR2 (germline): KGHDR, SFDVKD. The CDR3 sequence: CATSDLSGQQETQFF. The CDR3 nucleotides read TGTGCCACCAGTGATTTGTCCGGACAACAAGAGACCCAGTTCTTC.

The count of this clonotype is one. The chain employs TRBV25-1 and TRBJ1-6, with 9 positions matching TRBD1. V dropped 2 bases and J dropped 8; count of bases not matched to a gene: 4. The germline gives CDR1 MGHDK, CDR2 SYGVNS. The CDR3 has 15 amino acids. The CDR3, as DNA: TGTGCCAGCAGTGAAGGCGACAGGGGGTATTCACCCCTCCACTTT. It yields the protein CASSEGDRGYSPLHF.

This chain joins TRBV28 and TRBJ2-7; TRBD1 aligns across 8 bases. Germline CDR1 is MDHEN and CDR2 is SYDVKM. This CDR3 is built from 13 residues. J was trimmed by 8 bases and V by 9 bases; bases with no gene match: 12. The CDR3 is CASGEGQEYQQYF. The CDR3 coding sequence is TGTGCCAGTGGCGAGGGACAGGAGTACCAGCAGTACTTC. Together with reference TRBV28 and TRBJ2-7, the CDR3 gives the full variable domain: DVKVTQSSRYLVKRTGEKVFLECVQDMDHENMFWYRQDPGLGLRLIYFSYDVKMKEKGDIPEGYSVSREKKERFSLILESASTNQTSMYLCASGEGQEYQQYFGPGTRLTVT.

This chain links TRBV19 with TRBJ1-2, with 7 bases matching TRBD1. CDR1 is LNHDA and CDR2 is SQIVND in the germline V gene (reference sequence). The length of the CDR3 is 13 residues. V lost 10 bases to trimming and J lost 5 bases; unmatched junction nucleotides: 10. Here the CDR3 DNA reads TGTGCCACTACTATGGACAGGACGTATGGCTACACCTTC. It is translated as CATTMDRTYGYTF.

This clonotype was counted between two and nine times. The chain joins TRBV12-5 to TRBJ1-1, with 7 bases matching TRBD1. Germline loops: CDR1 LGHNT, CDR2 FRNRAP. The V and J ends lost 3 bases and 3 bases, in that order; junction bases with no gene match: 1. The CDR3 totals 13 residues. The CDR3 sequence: CASGLTGDTEAFF. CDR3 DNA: TGTGCTAGTGGTTTAACAGGGGACACTGAAGCTTTCTTT. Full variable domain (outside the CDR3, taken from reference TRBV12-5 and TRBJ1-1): DARVTQTPRHKVTEMGQEVTMRCQPILGHNTVFWYRQTMMQGLELLAYFRNRAPLDDSGMPKDRFSAEMPDATLATLKIQPSEPRDSAVYFCASGLTGDTEAFFGQGTRLTVV.

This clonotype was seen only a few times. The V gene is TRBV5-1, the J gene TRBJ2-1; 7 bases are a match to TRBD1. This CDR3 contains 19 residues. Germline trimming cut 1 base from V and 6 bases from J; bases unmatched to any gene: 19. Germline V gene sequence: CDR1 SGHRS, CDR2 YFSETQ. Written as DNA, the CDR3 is TGCGCCAGCAGCTTGAGGGGGCAGGGGATGTCAAACGGATTCAATGAGCAGTTCTTC. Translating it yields CASSLRGQGMSNGFNEQFF.

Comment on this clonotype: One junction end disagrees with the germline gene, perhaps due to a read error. The CDR3 spells CAGSLGTASYEQYF. Written as DNA, the CDR3 is TGTGCCGGCAGCTTGGGGACGGCATCCTACGAGCAGTACTTC. The chain recombines TRBV5-6 with TRBJ2-7; perhaps D is TRBD1 or TRBD2 (5 bases each). The CDR3 has 14 amino acids. CDR1 and CDR2 (germline): SGHDT, YYEEEE.

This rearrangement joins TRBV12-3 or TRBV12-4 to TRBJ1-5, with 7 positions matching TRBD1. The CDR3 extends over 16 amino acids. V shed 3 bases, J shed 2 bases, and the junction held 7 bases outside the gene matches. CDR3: CASSFSGTGGNQPQHF. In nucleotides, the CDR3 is TGTGCCAGCAGTTTTTCCGGAACAGGGGGCAATCAGCCCCAGCATTTT.

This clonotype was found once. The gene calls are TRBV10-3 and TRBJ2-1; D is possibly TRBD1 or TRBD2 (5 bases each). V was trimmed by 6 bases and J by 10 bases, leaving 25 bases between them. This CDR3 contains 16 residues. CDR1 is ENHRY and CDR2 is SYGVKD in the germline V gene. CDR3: CAISAGALERQYEQFF. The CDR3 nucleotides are TGTGCCATCAGCGCCGGGGCCCTAGAAAGGCAGTACGAGCAGTTCTTC.

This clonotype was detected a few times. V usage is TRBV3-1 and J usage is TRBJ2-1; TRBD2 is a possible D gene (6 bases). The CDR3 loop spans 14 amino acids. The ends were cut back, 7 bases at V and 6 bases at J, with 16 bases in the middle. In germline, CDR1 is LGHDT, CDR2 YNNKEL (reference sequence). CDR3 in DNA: TGTGCCAGCACCCTTTCGGGAGTTTCCAATGAGCAGTTCTTC. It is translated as CASTLSGVSNEQFF.

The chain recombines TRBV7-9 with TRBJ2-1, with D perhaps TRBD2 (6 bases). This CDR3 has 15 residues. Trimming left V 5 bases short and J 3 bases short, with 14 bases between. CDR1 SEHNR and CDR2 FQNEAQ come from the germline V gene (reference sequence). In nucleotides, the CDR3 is TGTGCCAGCAGCCCCCCGGGACTCGACTACAATGAGCAGTTCTTC. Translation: CASSPPGLDYNEQFF.

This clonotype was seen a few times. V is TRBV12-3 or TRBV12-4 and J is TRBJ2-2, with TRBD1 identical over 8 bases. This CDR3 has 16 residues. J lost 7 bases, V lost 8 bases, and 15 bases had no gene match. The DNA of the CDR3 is TGTGCCAGCGGAGAAAGGTCCAACAGGGGGAGCGGGGAGCTGTTTTTT. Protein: CASGERSNRGSGELFF.

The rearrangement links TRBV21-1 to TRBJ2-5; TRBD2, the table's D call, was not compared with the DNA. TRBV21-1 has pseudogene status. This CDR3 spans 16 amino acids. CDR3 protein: CASSGLAGAPRETQYF. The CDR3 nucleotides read TGTGCCAGCAGCGGTCTAGCGGGAGCCCCTCGGGAGACCCAGTACTTC.

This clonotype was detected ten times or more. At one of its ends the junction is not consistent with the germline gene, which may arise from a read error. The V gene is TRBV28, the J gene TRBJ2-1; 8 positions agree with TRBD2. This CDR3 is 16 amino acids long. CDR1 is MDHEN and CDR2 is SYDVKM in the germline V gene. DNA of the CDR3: TGCGCCAGCAGCTTACTAACTAGCGGCTCCTACAATGAGCAGTTCTTC. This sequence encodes CASSLLTSGSYNEQFF.

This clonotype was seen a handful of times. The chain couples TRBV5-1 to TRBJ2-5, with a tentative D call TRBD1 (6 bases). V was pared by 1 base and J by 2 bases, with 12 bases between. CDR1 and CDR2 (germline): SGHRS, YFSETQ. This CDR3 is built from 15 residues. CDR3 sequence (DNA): TGCGCCAGCAGCTTGACAGGGATGGGACAAGAGACCCAGTACTTC. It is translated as CASSLTGMGQETQYF.

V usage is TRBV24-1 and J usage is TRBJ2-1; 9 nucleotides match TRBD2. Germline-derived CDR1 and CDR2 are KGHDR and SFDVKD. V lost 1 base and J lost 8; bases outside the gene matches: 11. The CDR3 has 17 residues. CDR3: CATSDFESAGGLDEQFF. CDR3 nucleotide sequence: TGTGCCACCAGTGATTTCGAGTCAGCGGGAGGTTTGGATGAGCAGTTCTTC.